This entry describes one TCR beta chain. Its recognized antigen is unknown. No much larger clonotype is one base removed from it; base qualities were not supplied. The data were obtained in a study of blood T cell repertoires in COVID-19 (TCRdb year 2020). Study-level background: Samples covering the acute and convalescent phases of COVID-19 were provided by collaborators in the United States, Italy and Spain. Where HLA class I and class II types were available, the types were taken from metadata supplied by the sample provider, not from assay-based typing. Deeply sampled blood TCRbeta repertoires from subjects exposed to, actively infected with, or recovered from COVID-19 were included in the dataset. A de-identified subject ID, COVID-19 status, age in years and sex were almost always included in the sample metadata. The repertoires were released in a freely available public database intended as a resource for research on the immune response to SARS-CoV-2. Samples were obtained from the ongoing ImmuneRACE study (first 160 participants) and from approximately 1,200 subjects provided by 6 global collaborators. The prospective study material was composed of cDNA or gDNA derived from T cells, B-cell-depleted T cells, or PBMCs.

What the research found in general, with its limitations: Clinical and demographic metadata were provided uncurated, with the amount varying by source and participant.

TCRbeta CDR3 regions were amplified from genomic DNA by means of the immunoSEQ Assay, a bias-controlled multiplex PCR. Turning to the authors' computational methods: The number of nucleated cells in each sample was estimated from the amplification of reference gene primers within the assay. To quantify the absolute abundance of each unique TCRbeta CDR3 rearrangement, sequence reads were collapsed and filtered. For each sample, productive Simpson clonality was calculated by taking the square root of Simpson's diversity index across productive rearrangements. TCRdb limited this immuneACCESS table to in-frame rearrangements with V and J called. A share of clones is missing; checked studies link under half to unresolved V genes, and the rest is unexplained. V and J calls and clone size are those listed in that table; D and trimming were worked out from the DNA. The sample table records over 200,000 clones; approximately 89% of these occur just once. The top ten hold approximately 3.5% of the sample.

According to the germline V gene, CDR1 reads SGHTA and CDR2 reads FQGTGA. Taken from cysteine to phenylalanine, the CDR3 has 13 residues. The retained sequence is limited to the CDR3, 39 bases, with the frame set at the first base. V sheds 4 bases and J sheds 1 base, leaving 7 bases between their ends. Participants in the prospective study were enrolled through a virtual design, were aged roughly 18 to 100 years, and lived in 24 United States geographic areas. In the prospective study, participants were assigned to cohorts based on the clinical history participants reported in a screening survey and a study questionnaire. Exposed participants had been in contact, within 2 weeks of entering the study, with a person who had a PCR-confirmed or clinician-diagnosed case of COVID-19. In the prospective study, mobile phlebotomists collected whole blood, serum and a nasopharyngeal or oropharyngeal swab from each participant. Participants in the prospective study had the option to provide additional blood draws and questionnaires over a roughly 2-month period. Blood samples from the prospective study were shipped frozen or at room temperature prior to DNA extraction.

What was sequenced was PBMCs or T cells enriched from blood (not recorded which). This TCR came from a woman in her twenties or thirties who had been exposed to COVID-19. This sequence uses TRBV7-3 and TRBJ1-1; no D gene call is confident. At the DNA level, the sequence is TGTGCCAGCAGCTCTCAGTCGAACACTGAAGCTTTCTTT. It translates as CASSSQSNTEAFF.